This TCR beta chain was obtained from a study of T cell repertoires in ileal Crohn's disease. Germline loops: CDR1 SGHVS, CDR2 FQNEAQ. This CDR3 region has 18 residues. V dropped 2 bases and J dropped 6 bases, with 24 bases sitting between them. Time point in this sample: proximal margin of the surgical specimen (macroscopically non-inflamed). Study-wide points: Clonal expansions were more frequent in active smokers than non-smokers at surgery.

Assay used: immunoSEQ multiplex PCR; TCRdb lists only in-frame clones, some missing. The sample has approximately 2,000 clones, over 75% seen once. In regard to this clone: The antigen is not known.

The V call is TRBV7-8, the J call TRBJ2-3; D is perhaps TRBD1 (8 bases). Sequencing was carried out using ileal tissue. The TCR sequence derives from an adult with Crohn's disease. Here the CDR3 DNA reads TGTGCCAGCAGCTTAAGGGGGAGGGGGACAGGACGTCAGGATACGCAGTATTTT. Its translation: CASSLRGRGTGRQDTQYF.